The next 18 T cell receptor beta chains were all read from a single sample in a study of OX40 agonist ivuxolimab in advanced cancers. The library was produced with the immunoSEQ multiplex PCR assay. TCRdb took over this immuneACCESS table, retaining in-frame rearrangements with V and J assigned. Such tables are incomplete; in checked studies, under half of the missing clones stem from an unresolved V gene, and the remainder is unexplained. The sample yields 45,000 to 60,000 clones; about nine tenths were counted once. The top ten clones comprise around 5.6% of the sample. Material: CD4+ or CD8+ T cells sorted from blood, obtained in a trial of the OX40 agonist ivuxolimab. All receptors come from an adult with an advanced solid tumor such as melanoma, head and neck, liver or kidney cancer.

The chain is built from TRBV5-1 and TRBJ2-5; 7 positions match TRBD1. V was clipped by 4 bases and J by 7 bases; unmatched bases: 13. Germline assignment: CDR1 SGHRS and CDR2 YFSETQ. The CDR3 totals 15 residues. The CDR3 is CASSPTGELGSTQYF. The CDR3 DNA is TGCGCCAGCAGCCCAACAGGGGAGCTTGGATCGACCCAGTACTTC.

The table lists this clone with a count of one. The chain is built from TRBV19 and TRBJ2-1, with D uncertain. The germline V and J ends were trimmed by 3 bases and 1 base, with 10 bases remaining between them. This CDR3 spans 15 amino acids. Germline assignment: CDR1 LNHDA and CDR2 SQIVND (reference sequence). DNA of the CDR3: TGTGCCAGTAGTATCCACAGTTCGTCCTACAATGAGCAGTTCTTC. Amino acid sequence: CASSIHSSSYNEQFF.

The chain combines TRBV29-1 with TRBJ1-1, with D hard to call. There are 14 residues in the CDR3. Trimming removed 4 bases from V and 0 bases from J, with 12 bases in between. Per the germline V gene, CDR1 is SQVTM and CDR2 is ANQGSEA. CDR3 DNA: TGCAGCGTTGGGGAACAGTGGGTGAACACTGAAGCTTTCTTT. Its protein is CSVGEQWVNTEAFF. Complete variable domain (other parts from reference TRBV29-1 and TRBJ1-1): SAVISQKPSRDICQRGTSLTIQCQVDSQVTMMFWYRQQPGQSLTLIATANQGSEATYESGFVIDKFPISRPNLTFSTLTVSNMSPEDSSIYLCSVGEQWVNTEAFFGQGTRLTVV.

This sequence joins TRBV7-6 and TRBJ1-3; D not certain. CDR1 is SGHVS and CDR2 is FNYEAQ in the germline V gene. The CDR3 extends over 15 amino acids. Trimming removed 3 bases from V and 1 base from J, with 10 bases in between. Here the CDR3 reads CASSFSGDSGNTIYF. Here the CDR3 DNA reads TGTGCCAGCAGCTTCAGTGGGGATTCTGGAAACACCATATATTTT. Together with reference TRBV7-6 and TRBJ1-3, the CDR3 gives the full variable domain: GAGVSQSPRYKVTKRGQDVALRCDPISGHVSLYWYRQALGQGPEFLTYFNYEAQQDKSGLPNDRFSAERPEGSISTLTIQRTEQRDSAMYRCASSFSGDSGNTIYFGEGSWLTVV.

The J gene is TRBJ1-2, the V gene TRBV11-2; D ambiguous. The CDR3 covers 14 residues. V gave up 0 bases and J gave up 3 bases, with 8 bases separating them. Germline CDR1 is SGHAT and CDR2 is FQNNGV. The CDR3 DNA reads TGTGCCAGCAGCTTAGATCCAACGGACTATGGCTACACCTTC. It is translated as CASSLDPTDYGYTF. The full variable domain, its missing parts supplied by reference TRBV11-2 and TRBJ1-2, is EAGVAQSPRYKIIEKRQSVAFWCNPISGHATLYWYQQILGQGPKLLIQFQNNGVVDDSQLPKDRFSAERLKGVDSTLKIQPAKLEDSAVYLCASSLDPTDYGYTFGSGTRLTVV.

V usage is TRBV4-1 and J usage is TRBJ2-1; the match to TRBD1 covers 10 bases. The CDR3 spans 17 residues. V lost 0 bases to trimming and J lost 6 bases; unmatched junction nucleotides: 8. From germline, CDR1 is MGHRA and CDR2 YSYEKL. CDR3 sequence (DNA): TGCGCCAGCAGCCAAGAAGTAGTGACAGGGGGCCGCAATGAGCAGTTCTTC. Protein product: CASSQEVVTGGRNEQFF.

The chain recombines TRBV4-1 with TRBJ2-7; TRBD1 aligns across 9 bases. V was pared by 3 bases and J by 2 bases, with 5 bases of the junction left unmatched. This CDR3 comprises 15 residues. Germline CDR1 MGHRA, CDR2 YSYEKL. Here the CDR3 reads CASSQGQGAAYEQYV. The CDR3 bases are TGCGCCAGCAGCCAGGGACAGGGAGCAGCCTACGAGCAGTACGTC.

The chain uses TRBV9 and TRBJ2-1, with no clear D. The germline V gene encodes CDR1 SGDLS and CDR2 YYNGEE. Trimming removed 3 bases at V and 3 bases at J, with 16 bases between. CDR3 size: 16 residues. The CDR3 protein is CASSGALENLYNEQFF. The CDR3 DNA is TGTGCCAGCAGCGGAGCGTTGGAAAACCTCTACAATGAGCAGTTCTTC.

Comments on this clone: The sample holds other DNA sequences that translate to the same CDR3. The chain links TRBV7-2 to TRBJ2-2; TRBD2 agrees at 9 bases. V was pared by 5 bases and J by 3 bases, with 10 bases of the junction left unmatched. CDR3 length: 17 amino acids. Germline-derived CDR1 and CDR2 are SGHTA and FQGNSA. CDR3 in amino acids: CASSLPREGRDTGELFF. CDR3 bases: TGTGCCAGCAGCCTACCGCGGGAGGGCCGCGACACCGGGGAGCTGTTTTTT. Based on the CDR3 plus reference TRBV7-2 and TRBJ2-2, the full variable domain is GAGVSQSPSNKVTEKGKDVELRCDPISGHTALYWYRQSLGQGLEFLIYFQGNSAPDKSGLPSDRFSAERTGGSVSTLTIQRTQQEDSAVYLCASSLPREGRDTGELFFGEGSRLTVL.

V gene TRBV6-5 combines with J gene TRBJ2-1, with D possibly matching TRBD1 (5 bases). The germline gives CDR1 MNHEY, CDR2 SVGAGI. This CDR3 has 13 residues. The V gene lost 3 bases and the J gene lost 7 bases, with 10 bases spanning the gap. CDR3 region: CASSYQGPNEQFF. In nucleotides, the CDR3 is TGTGCCAGCAGTTATCAGGGCCCTAATGAGCAGTTCTTC.

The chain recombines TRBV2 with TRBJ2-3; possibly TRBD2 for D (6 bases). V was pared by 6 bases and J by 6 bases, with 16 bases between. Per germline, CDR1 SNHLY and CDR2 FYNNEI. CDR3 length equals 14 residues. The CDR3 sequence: CASSDPLAWDTQYF. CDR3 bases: TGTGCCAGCAGCGACCCCCTAGCGTGGGATACGCAGTATTTT.

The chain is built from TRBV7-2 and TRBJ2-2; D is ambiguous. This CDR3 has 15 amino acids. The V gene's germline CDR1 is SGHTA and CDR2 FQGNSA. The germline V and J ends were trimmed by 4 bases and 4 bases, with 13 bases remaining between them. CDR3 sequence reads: CASSWAPVPTGELFF. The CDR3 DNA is TGTGCCAGCAGCTGGGCGCCGGTTCCCACCGGGGAGCTGTTTTTT.

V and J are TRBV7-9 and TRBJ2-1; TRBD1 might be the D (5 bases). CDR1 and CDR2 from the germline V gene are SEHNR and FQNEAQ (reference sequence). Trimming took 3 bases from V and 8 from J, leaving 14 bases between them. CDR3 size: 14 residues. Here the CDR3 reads CASSLEQATDEQFF. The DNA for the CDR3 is TGTGCCAGCAGCTTGGAACAGGCCACAGATGAGCAGTTCTTC.

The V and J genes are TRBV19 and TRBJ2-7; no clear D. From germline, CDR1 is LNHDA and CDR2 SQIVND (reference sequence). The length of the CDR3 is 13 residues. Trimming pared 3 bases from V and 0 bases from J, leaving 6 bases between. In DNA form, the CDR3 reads TGTGCCAGTAGTATTTTAGACTCCTACGAGCAGTACTTC. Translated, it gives CASSILDSYEQYF.

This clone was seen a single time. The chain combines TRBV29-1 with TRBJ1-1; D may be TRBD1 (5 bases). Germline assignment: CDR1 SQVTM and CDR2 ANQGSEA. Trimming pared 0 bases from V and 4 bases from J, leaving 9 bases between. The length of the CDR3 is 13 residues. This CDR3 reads CSVEEGGGTEAFF. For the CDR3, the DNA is TGCAGCGTTGAAGAGGGGGGTGGCACTGAAGCTTTCTTT. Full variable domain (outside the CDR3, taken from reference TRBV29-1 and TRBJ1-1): SAVISQKPSRDICQRGTSLTIQCQVDSQVTMMFWYRQQPGQSLTLIATANQGSEATYESGFVIDKFPISRPNLTFSTLTVSNMSPEDSSIYLCSVEEGGGTEAFFGQGTRLTVV.

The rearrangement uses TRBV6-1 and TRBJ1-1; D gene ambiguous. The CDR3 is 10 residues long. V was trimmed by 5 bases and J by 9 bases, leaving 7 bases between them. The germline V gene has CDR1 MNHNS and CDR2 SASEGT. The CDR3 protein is CASSHWKAFF. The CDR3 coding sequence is TGTGCCAGCAGTCATTGGAAAGCTTTCTTT.

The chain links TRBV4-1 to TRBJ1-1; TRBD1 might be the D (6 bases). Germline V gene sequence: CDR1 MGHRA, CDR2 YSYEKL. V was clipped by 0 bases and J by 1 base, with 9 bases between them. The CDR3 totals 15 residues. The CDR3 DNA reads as TGCGCCAGCAGCCAAGAGGGACACTCGAACACTGAAGCTTTCTTT. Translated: CASSQEGHSNTEAFF.

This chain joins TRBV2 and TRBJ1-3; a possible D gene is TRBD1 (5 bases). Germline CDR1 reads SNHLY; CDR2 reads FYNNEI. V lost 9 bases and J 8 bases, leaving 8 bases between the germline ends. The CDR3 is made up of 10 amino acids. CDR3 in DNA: TGTGCCAGTAGGGACTACACCATATATTTT. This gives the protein CASRDYTIYF.